The 9 T cell receptor beta chains presented below share a single source sample, sequenced in a study of T cell responses to AZD1222 COVID-19 vaccine. Assay: immunoSEQ multiplex PCR; the TCRdb copy retains only in-frame clones and omits some. The sample has about 86,000 clones, about nine tenths seen once. Material: peripheral blood, obtained 28 days after the second AZD1222 dose. The receptors come from an adult who received the AZD1222 COVID-19 vaccine.

CDR3 sequence: CASSPPWGNTEAFF. Here the CDR3 DNA reads TGTGCCAGCAGCCCACCATGGGGGAACACTGAAGCTTTCTTT. The rearrangement joins TRBV9 to TRBJ1-1, with D unclear. The CDR3 covers 14 residues. The V end was cut by 4 bases, the J end by 1 base, with 11 bases between. Germline V lookup: CDR1 SGDLS, CDR2 YYNGEE.

The chain links TRBV19 to TRBJ1-5, with a weak D call TRBD1 (6 bases). The V end lost 3 bases, the J end lost 6 bases, and 21 bases lay between the germline ends. Germline lookup yields CDR1 LNHDA and CDR2 SQIVND (reference sequence). The CDR3 sequence is 17 residues long. The CDR3 spells CASSIPSRGGQIQPQHF. The CDR3, as DNA: TGTGCCAGTAGTATCCCCTCTAGGGGGGGGCAGATTCAGCCCCAGCATTTT.

The genes are TRBV3-1 (or the pseudogene TRBV3-2) and TRBJ2-3, with 7 nucleotides matching TRBD2. V trimming: 4 bases; J trimming: 2 bases; junction bases outside the gene matches: 9. This CDR3 is built from 16 residues. Germline assignment: CDR1 LGHDT and CDR2 YNNKEL (reference sequence). The CDR3 DNA follows: TGTGCCAGCAGCCCTAGCGGATCCCTCTTCACAGATACGCAGTATTTT. Protein: CASSPSGSLFTDTQYF.

The V gene is TRBV27, the J gene TRBJ1-5, with 8 bases lining up with TRBD1. Germline lookup yields CDR1 MNHEY and CDR2 SMNVEV (reference sequence). The CDR3 consists of 17 residues. V lost 3 bases to trimming and J lost 5 bases; unmatched junction nucleotides: 12. CDR3 amino acids: CASSFRGRGLGDQPQHF. In DNA form, the CDR3 reads TGTGCCAGCAGTTTCCGAGGCAGGGGGCTGGGGGATCAGCCCCAGCATTTT.

This chain uses TRBV19 with TRBJ1-2; TRBD1 matches 7 bases. The CDR3 is made up of 12 amino acids. Germline V gene data show CDR1 as LNHDA and CDR2 as SQIVND (reference sequence). V trimming: 6 bases; J trimming: 5 bases; junction bases outside the gene matches: 3. The CDR3 DNA follows: TGTGCCAGTAGCGACAGGGTTTATGGCTACACCTTC. This gives the protein CASSDRVYGYTF. Combining the CDR3 with reference TRBV19 and TRBJ1-2 gives the whole variable domain DGGITQSPKYLFRKEGQNVTLSCEQNLNHDAMYWYRQDPGQGLRLIYYSQIVNDFQKGDIAEGYSVSREKKESFPLTVTSAQKNPTAFYLCASSDRVYGYTFGSGTRLTVV.

CDR3 sequence reads: CASSEPSGTGIDTEAFF. The CDR3 coding sequence is TGCGCCAGCAGTGAGCCTTCGGGGACAGGGATCGATACTGAAGCTTTCTTT. The V and J genes are TRBV10-1 and TRBJ1-1; 9 bases are shared with TRBD1. Germline-derived CDR1 and CDR2 are WNHNN and SYGVQD (reference sequence). The CDR3 runs 17 residues. Trimming removed 2 bases from V and 5 bases from J; junction bases left unmatched: 12.

Remarks on this clone: The junction and the germline gene differ at one end; a read error may be behind it. The rearrangement uses TRBV6-1 and TRBJ2-2, with TRBD2 identical over 7 bases. The CDR3 has 16 amino acids. Germline V CDR1 and CDR2: MNHNS, SASEGT. The DNA for the CDR3 is TGTGCCAGCAGCGAAGGGGTAGCGGGCTGGGCCGGGGAGCTGTTTTTT. Translation: CASSEGVAGWAGELFF.

The rearrangement joins TRBV3-1 (or the pseudogene TRBV3-2) to TRBJ2-7; a possible D gene is TRBD2 (6 bases). CDR1 is LGHDT, CDR2 YNNKEL, per germline (reference sequence). This CDR3 contains 15 residues. The V end lost 2 bases, the J end lost 2 bases, and 13 bases lay between the germline ends. CDR3 residues: CASSQSGSATYEQYF. The CDR3 nucleotides read TGTGCCAGCAGCCAATCCGGGAGCGCAACCTACGAGCAGTACTTC.

The J gene is TRBJ2-3, the V gene TRBV15, with D unclear. The V and J ends lost 4 bases and 0 bases respectively, with 5 bases between them. From germline, CDR1 is LNHNV and CDR2 YYDKDF (reference sequence). CDR3 length: 13 residues. CDR3 sequence reads: CATSTKSTDTQYF. CDR3 bases: TGTGCCACCAGCACCAAAAGCACAGATACGCAGTATTTT.